These 13 T cell receptor beta chains came from one sample sequenced in a study of cytomegalovirus exposure and HLA in healthy donors. A multiplex PCR was run with 60 Vbeta primers and 13 Jbeta primers. Sequencing used immunoSEQ multiplex PCR; TCRdb keeps in-frame clones, though not all of them. The sample contains under 200,000 clones, over 70% of which appear only once. Material: PBMCs. The receptors originated from a man in his fifties or sixties in good health and CMV-seronegative.

This chain connects TRBV30 to TRBJ1-1, with 8 positions matching TRBD1. V shed 5 bases, J shed 4 bases, and the junction held 9 bases outside the gene matches. The CDR3 contains 14 residues. Germline V gives CDR1 GTSNPN, CDR2 SVGIG (reference sequence). CDR3 sequence reads: CAWGDRRICTEAFF. In DNA, the CDR3 is TGTGCCTGGGGGGACAGGAGGATTTGCACTGAAGCTTTCTTT.

The chain uses TRBV19 and TRBJ2-5; 8 positions match TRBD1. The better agreement between TRBJ2-7 and the DNA end casts doubt on the J call. This CDR3 contains 14 residues. The germline V gene encodes CDR1 LNHDA and CDR2 SQIVND (reference sequence). The CDR3 here is CASSPRTGTYEQYF. CDR3 DNA sequence: TGTGCCAGTAGTCCTCGGACAGGGACCTACGAGCAGTACTTC.

This chain joins TRBV7-2 and TRBJ2-3; 11 bases match TRBD1. Germline lookup yields CDR1 SGHTA and CDR2 FQGNSA. Losses at the gene ends were 3 bases for V and 5 bases for J; bases not matched to a gene: 10. The CDR3 loop spans 17 amino acids. CDR3 DNA: TGTGCCAGCAGCTTTTATTGGGACAGGGGGAACTTAGATACGCAGTATTTT. Encoded protein: CASSFYWDRGNLDTQYF.

The V gene is TRBV7-8, the J gene TRBJ1-2; D is unresolved. CDR1 is SGHVS, CDR2 FQNEAQ, per germline. The CDR3 runs to 13 residues. V lost 2 bases and J 2 bases, leaving 6 bases between the germline ends. The CDR3 region is CASSLFGNYGYTF. The CDR3 DNA reads TGTGCCAGCAGCTTATTTGGCAACTATGGCTACACCTTC.

The rearrangement uses TRBV5-1 and TRBJ1-1; D might be TRBD1 (5 bases). This CDR3 is built from 13 residues. V lost 4 bases to trimming and J lost 4 bases, with 11 bases between them. Germline CDR1 and CDR2: SGHRS and YFSETQ. In DNA form, the CDR3 reads TGCGCCAGCAGCCCGCGGGACGCCACTGAAGCTTTCTTT. Its protein product is CASSPRDATEAFF.

V gene TRBV10-3 combines with J gene TRBJ1-2, with TRBD1 matching over 9 bases. The CDR3 loop spans 15 amino acids. Per germline, CDR1 ENHRY and CDR2 SYGVKD. Trimming took 4 bases from V and 6 from J; bases not matched to a gene: 9. CDR3 sequence reads: CAISVRGDRENGYTF. The CDR3 nucleotides read TGTGCCATCAGTGTCCGAGGGGACAGGGAGAATGGCTACACCTTC.

V usage is TRBV10-3 and J usage is TRBJ2-3; D call uncertain. V was clipped by 5 bases and J by 6 bases, with 9 bases between them. CDR3 size: 12 residues. CDR1 ENHRY and CDR2 SYGVKD come from the germline V gene. The CDR3 loop is CAISMGQDTQYF. CDR3 coding DNA: TGTGCCATCAGTATGGGCCAGGATACGCAGTATTTT.

CDR3 region: CASSGVRDEQFF. DNA of the CDR3: TGTGCCAGCAGTGGGGTCAGGGATGAGCAGTTCTTC. V is TRBV27 and J is TRBJ2-1, with D possibly matching TRBD1 (5 bases). V gave up 5 bases and J gave up 8 bases, with 10 bases separating them. The CDR3 consists of 12 residues. From germline, CDR1 is MNHEY and CDR2 SMNVEV (reference sequence).

The sample holds one count of this clone. DNA for the CDR3: TGTGCCACCAGCAGAGATAGGGGGTTCTACAATGAGCAGTTCTTC. Amino acid sequence: CATSRDRGFYNEQFF. J is TRBJ2-1 and V is TRBV15; a possible D gene is TRBD1 (6 bases). The germline CDR1 and CDR2 sequences are LNHNV and YYDKDF (reference sequence). This CDR3 region has 15 residues. V was cut by 0 bases and J by 3 bases, with 9 bases left in between.

This clone was picked up a small number of times. The genes are TRBV4-1 and TRBJ1-1, with D unresolved. Deletions cut 0 bases from V and 2 bases from J, with 10 bases between. Looked up from germline, CDR1 is MGHRA and CDR2 is YSYEKL. CDR3 size: 15 residues. CDR3: CASSQERYSNTEAFF. The CDR3 DNA reads TGCGCCAGCAGCCAAGAAAGATACTCAAACACTGAAGCTTTCTTT.

CDR3 sequence: CASSEPQPLHF. The CDR3 DNA reads TGTGCCAGCAGTGAACCCCAGCCCCTCCACTTT. This sequence joins TRBV2 and TRBJ1-6; D is ambiguous. CDR3 length: 11 residues. Looked up from germline, CDR1 is SNHLY and CDR2 is FYNNEI. Trimming cost V 2 bases and J 13 bases, with 6 bases left between them.

The gene calls are TRBV4-1 and TRBJ1-1, with 8 bases lining up with TRBD1. After removal of 4 bases from V and 3 bases from J, the junction contained 10 bases not matched to a gene. Germline-derived CDR1 and CDR2 are MGHRA and YSYEKL. The CDR3 is made up of 16 amino acids. CDR3 in DNA: TGCGCCAGCAGCCGCGGACAGGGCAGGCGGGACACTGAAGCTTTCTTT. Translated: CASSRGQGRRDTEAFF.

The gene calls are TRBV18 and TRBJ1-2; 7 bases agree with TRBD1. Looked up from germline, CDR1 is KGHSH and CDR2 is LQKENI. The CDR3 runs to 16 residues. The junction had 11 bases not matched to a gene; V was cut back by 3 bases and J by 4 bases. The CDR3 DNA reads TGTGCCAGCTCACCGACAATGACGGGACAGAGCTATGGCTACACCTTC. Protein: CASSPTMTGQSYGYTF.